This TCR beta chain was recovered during a study of fetal regulatory T cell absence and autoimmunity. The CDR3 sequence is 13 residues long. Germline V gives CDR1 SNHLY, CDR2 FYNNEI. V lost 5 bases to trimming and J lost 3 bases, with 11 bases between them. With regard to this clone: Other DNA sequences within the sample encode an identical CDR3.

The repertoire was sequenced with immunoSEQ multiplex PCR; TCRdb's copy has only in-frame clones and lacks some. The sample comprises approximately 49,000 clones, approximately 83% of which are singletons, and about 0.41% rests with the top ten. The TCR originated in a newborn boy with IPEX syndrome. Material: cord blood. The rearrangement joins TRBV2 to TRBJ2-7, with D hard to call. The CDR3 region is CASSPDRVYEQYF. As DNA, the CDR3 is TGTGCCAGCAGTCCGGATAGGGTCTACGAGCAGTACTTC. Drawing the rest from reference TRBV2 and TRBJ2-7, the complete variable domain is EPEVTQTPSHQVTQMGQEVILRCVPISNHLYFYWYRQILGQKVEFLVSFYNNEISEKSEIFDDQFSVERPDGSNFTLKIRSTKLEDSAMYFCASSPDRVYEQYFGPGTRLTVT.